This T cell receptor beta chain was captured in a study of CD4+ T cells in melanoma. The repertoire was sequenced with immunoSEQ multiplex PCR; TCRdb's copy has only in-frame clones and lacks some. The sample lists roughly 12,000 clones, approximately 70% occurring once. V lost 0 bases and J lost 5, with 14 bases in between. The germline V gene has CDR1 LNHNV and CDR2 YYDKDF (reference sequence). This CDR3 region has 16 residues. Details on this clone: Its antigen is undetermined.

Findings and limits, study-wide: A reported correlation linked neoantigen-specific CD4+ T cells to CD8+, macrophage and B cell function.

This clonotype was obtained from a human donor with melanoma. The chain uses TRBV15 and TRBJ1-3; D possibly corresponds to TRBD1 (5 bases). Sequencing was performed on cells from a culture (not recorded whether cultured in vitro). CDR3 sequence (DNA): TGTGCCACCAGCAGAGATCCTGGGGGGAGTCGAAACACCATATATTTT. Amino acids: CATSRDPGGSRNTIYF.